The 17 T cell receptor beta chains reported below all come from one sample, sequenced in a study of T cell repertoires in cytomegalovirus infection. TCRdb reprocessed the reads with MiXCR, giving one entry per CDR3 protein. The sample consists of approximately 500,000 distinct CDR3 sequences, about 15% of them appearing once. Sequences were obtained from CD8+ T cells from PBMCs. These receptors came from a human donor in good health (CMV status not recorded). Some clones in this sample may be carry-over from other donors' samples.

This clonotype was found many times. The chain has TRBV12-3 or TRBV12-4 and TRBJ1-2; 8 nucleotides line up with TRBD1. The CDR3 sequence is 15 residues long. Trimming removed 0 bases from V and 3 bases from J; junction bases left unmatched: 3. The CDR3 is CASSLAGQADYGYTF. The CDR3 DNA reads as TGTGCCAGCAGTTTAGCGGGACAGGCCGACTATGGCTACACCTTC.

This clonotype was counted between two and nine times. V usage is TRBV6-1 and J usage is TRBJ1-4; D is undetermined. CDR1 and CDR2 (germline): MNHNS, SASEGT. The CDR3 is 11 residues long. The V end was cut by 8 bases, the J end by 5 bases, with 6 bases between. CDR3 bases: TGTGCCAGCGGAGTAAATGAAAAACTGTTTTTT. This translates into CASGVNEKLFF.

This clonotype was observed a few times. This chain links TRBV12-3 or TRBV12-4 with TRBJ2-6; D unresolved. The length of the CDR3 is 15 residues. V gave up 4 bases and J gave up 1 base, with 8 bases separating them. The CDR3 region has the DNA TGTGCCAGCAGTTCGGTGGATTCTGGGGCCAACGTCCTGACTTTC. Translation: CASSSVDSGANVLTF.

Ten or more counts support this clonotype. The chain carries TRBV7-2 and TRBJ2-4; 11 nucleotides line up with TRBD2. The CDR3 contains 19 residues. V shed 5 bases and J 3 bases; nucleotides not matched to a gene: 15. In germline, CDR1 is SGHTA, CDR2 FQGNSA. As DNA, the CDR3 is TGTGCCAGCAGCCATGCTGAGACGGGACTAGCGGTGAACAAAAACATTCAGTACTTC. As protein: CASSHAETGLAVNKNIQYF.

The V and J genes are TRBV6-1 and TRBJ2-7, with 8 nucleotides matching TRBD2. The ends lost 0 bases at V and 0 bases at J; junction bases unmatched: 7. CDR1 and CDR2 from the germline V gene are MNHNS and SASEGT. The CDR3 totals 17 residues. CDR3 sequence reads: CASSEARTGTSSYEQYF. As DNA, the CDR3 is TGTGCCAGCAGTGAAGCGCGTACCGGGACTAGCTCCTACGAGCAGTACTTC.

This clonotype was counted only a few times. The rearrangement links TRBV12-3 or TRBV12-4 to TRBJ2-7, with 7 bases aligning to TRBD1. V was clipped by 6 bases and J by 2 bases; unmatched bases: 7. The CDR3 has 14 residues. CDR3 amino acids: CASRLGGQTYEQYF. The CDR3 DNA reads as TGTGCCAGCAGGCTTGGGGGACAGACCTACGAGCAGTACTTC.

In this sample, this clonotype turned up a few times. V and J are TRBV24-1 and TRBJ1-4; no clear D. The CDR3 extends over 14 amino acids. Per germline, CDR1 KGHDR and CDR2 SFDVKD. The germline V and J ends were trimmed by 5 bases and 4 bases, with 10 bases remaining between them. CDR3 protein: CATSGRLINEKLFF. In DNA form, the CDR3 reads TGTGCCACCAGTGGCCGCCTGATTAATGAAAAACTGTTTTTT.

This chain joins TRBV5-1 and TRBJ1-2; D might be TRBD1 (5 bases). The CDR3 is made up of 14 amino acids. Germline V CDR1 and CDR2: SGHRS, YFSETQ. The V end lost 4 bases, the J end lost 4 bases, and 14 bases lay between the germline ends. CDR3 loop: CASSPGTEIYGYTF. In nucleotides, the CDR3 is TGCGCCAGCAGCCCCGGGACTGAGATCTATGGCTACACCTTC. Combining the CDR3 with reference TRBV5-1 and TRBJ1-2 gives the whole variable domain KAGVTQTPRYLIKTRGQQVTLSCSPISGHRSVSWYQQTPGQGLQFLFEYFSETQRNKGNFPGRFSGRQFSNSRSEMNVSTLELGDSALYLCASSPGTEIYGYTFGSGTRLTVV.

The chain carries TRBV7-9 and TRBJ1-2; no reliable D call. Trimming left V 4 bases short and J 2 bases short, with 17 bases between. The CDR3 spans 16 residues. Germline V CDR1 and CDR2: SEHNR, FQNEAQ (reference sequence). The CDR3 nucleotides read TGTGCCAGCAGCTCTAGCCTAGGGCCACACAACTATGGCTACACCTTC. Residues: CASSSSLGPHNYGYTF.

The chain is built from TRBV18 and TRBJ2-1, with 7 bases lining up with TRBD1. V lost 6 bases, J lost 9 bases, and 2 bases stayed unmatched. The CDR3 contains 11 residues. Germline values: CDR1 KGHSH, CDR2 LQKENI. Here the CDR3 reads CASSTGFEQFF. Here the CDR3 DNA reads TGTGCCAGCTCGACAGGGTTTGAGCAGTTCTTC.

The CDR3 protein is CASSTRPYEQYF. CDR3 in DNA: TGTGCCAGCAGTACCCGACCTTACGAGCAGTACTTC. The chain uses TRBV28 and TRBJ2-7; D is ambiguous. V dropped 5 bases and J dropped 4 bases, with 9 bases sitting between them. Germline assignment: CDR1 MDHEN and CDR2 SYDVKM. The CDR3 length is 12 residues.

The V and J genes are TRBV14 and TRBJ2-7, with D unresolved. Trimming shortened V by 1 base and J by 11 bases, and 9 bases separated the two germline ends. Germline CDR1 reads SGHDN; CDR2 reads FVKESK. The CDR3 has 11 amino acids. The CDR3 DNA is TGTGCCAGCAGCCAAGGGGTATCGAAGTACTTC. Amino acid sequence: CASSQGVSKYF.

As concerns this clonotype: Here the CDR3 omits its conserved ending phenylalanine or tryptophan, so a read error is the likely source. The chain couples TRBV20-1 to TRBJ2-1; 9 bases fit TRBD2. V was clipped by 5 bases and J by 4 bases; unmatched bases: 3. The CDR3 covers 13 residues. Germline loops: CDR1 DFQATT, CDR2 SNEGSKA (reference sequence). The CDR3 loop reads CSAASGTYNEQFL. The CDR3 DNA sequence: TGCAGTGCTGCTAGCGGGACTTACAATGAGCAGTTCTTA.

This clonotype came up many times. The V gene is TRBV11-2, the J gene TRBJ2-3, with D perhaps matching TRBD2 (5 bases). The CDR3 totals 16 residues. V lost 5 bases and J 0 bases, leaving 15 bases between the germline ends. Germline V gene data show CDR1 as SGHAT and CDR2 as FQNNGV. The CDR3 nucleotides are TGTGCCAGCAGCCCCGGGATGTGGCTAAGCACAGATACGCAGTATTTT. Translated, it gives CASSPGMWLSTDTQYF.

The chain joins TRBV2 to TRBJ1-4, with unresolved D. Germline V gene sequence: CDR1 SNHLY, CDR2 FYNNEI. The CDR3 length is 14 residues. Trimming stripped 3 bases from V and 7 bases from J, with 12 bases between. CDR3 DNA sequence: TGTGCCAGCAGTGAGGACGGCCTAATTGAAAAACTGTTTTTT. Its translation: CASSEDGLIEKLFF.

This clonotype appeared many times. V gene TRBV7-6 combines with J gene TRBJ2-2, with D possibly being TRBD2 (7 bases). Germline values: CDR1 SGHVS, CDR2 FNYEAQ. The CDR3 is made up of 18 amino acids. The V end was cut by 5 bases, the J end by 1 base, with 20 bases between. Here the CDR3 reads CASSLSPGGGGNTGELFF. The CDR3 DNA reads TGTGCCAGCAGCCTTTCCCCCGGGGGCGGGGGGAACACCGGGGAGCTGTTTTTT.

This clonotype came up a few times. J is TRBJ1-2 and V is TRBV7-9; TRBD1 matches at 10 bases. The germline gives CDR1 SEHNR, CDR2 FQNEAQ (reference sequence). Trimming took 4 bases from V and 8 from J; bases not matched to a gene: 10. This CDR3 contains 15 residues. This chain's CDR3 is CASSSGTGVMEGYTF. The CDR3 DNA reads as TGTGCCAGCAGCTCCGGGACAGGGGTTATGGAGGGCTACACCTTC.